This T cell receptor (beta chain) was obtained from a study of OX40 agonist ivuxolimab in advanced cancers. The table came from immunoSEQ multiplex PCR; TCRdb's copy has only in-frame clones and leaves some out. The repertoire holds approximately 13,000 clones, with roughly two thirds as singletons. Germline lookup yields CDR1 SEHNR and CDR2 FQNEAQ (reference sequence). There are 13 residues in the CDR3. Between the trimmed V and J ends, which lost 11 bases and 4 bases, there was a span of 18 bases. Notes on the study in general: Expanded peripheral T cells had an undetermined antigen specificity.

Points on this clone: Its antigen remains unidentified.

The chain employs TRBV7-9 and TRBJ2-7; perhaps D is TRBD1 or TRBD2 (5 bases each). Sequenced material: CD4+ or CD8+ T cells sorted from blood, taken in a trial of the OX40 agonist ivuxolimab. The sequence was collected from an adult with an advanced solid tumor such as melanoma, head and neck, liver or kidney cancer. DNA of the CDR3: TGTGCCGGAGAATCGGGGCAGAGATACGAGCAGTACTTC. It is translated as CAGESGQRYEQYF.